The 32 T cell receptor beta chains below come from one sample, sequenced in a study of T-cell memory formation after mild COVID-19. TCRdb reprocessed the 5' RACE reads via MiXCR and lists one record per CDR3 protein. The sample consists of roughly 200,000 distinct CDR3 sequences, around 16% of them appearing once. Material: PBMCs or a T cell subset sorted from them (not recorded which). These receptors all come from an adult woman who had mild COVID-19 (a few samples of this study predate the infection). Cell type and time point are not known.

V and J are TRBV6-4 and TRBJ1-1, with D uncertain. From germline, CDR1 is MRHNA and CDR2 SNTAGT. Between the trimmed V and J ends, which lost 5 bases and 1 base, there was a span of 8 bases. This CDR3 region has 13 residues. The CDR3, as DNA: TGTGCCAGCAGTAATATGGCGAACACTGAAGCTTTCTTT. Amino acids: CASSNMANTEAFF.

The chain combines TRBV4-1 with TRBJ2-3; D remains ambiguous. Germline lookup yields CDR1 MGHRA and CDR2 YSYEKL. CDR3 length: 16 amino acids. The V end lost 0 bases, the J end lost 1 base, and 11 bases lay between the germline ends. This CDR3 is CASSQEVDQRTDTQYF. The CDR3 DNA follows: TGCGCCAGCAGCCAAGAGGTAGACCAACGCACAGATACGCAGTATTTT.

This clonotype was observed a handful of times. V usage is TRBV3-1 and J usage is TRBJ1-4; a weak D match, TRBD1 (5 bases). The CDR3 is 15 residues long. Germline V CDR1 and CDR2: LGHDT, YNNKEL (reference sequence). The V end was cut by 4 bases, the J end by 5 bases, with 14 bases between. The CDR3 spells CASSPPQGFNEKLFF. CDR3 DNA: TGTGCCAGCAGCCCCCCCCAGGGCTTCAATGAAAAACTGTTTTTT.

This clonotype was found a few times. The rearrangement joins TRBV7-6 to TRBJ2-5; 14 nucleotides agree with TRBD2. With V trimmed by 6 bases and J by 4 bases, 10 bases remained unmatched. This CDR3 region has 17 residues. CDR1 SGHVS and CDR2 FNYEAQ come from the germline V gene. The CDR3 here is CASRAGTSGRIGETQYF. The CDR3 bases are TGTGCCAGCAGGGCCGGGACTAGCGGGAGAATAGGAGAGACCCAGTACTTC.

The chain is built from TRBV30 and TRBJ1-2; D call uncertain. The length of the CDR3 is 12 residues. Trimming pared 5 bases from V and 6 bases from J, leaving 13 bases between. Looked up from germline, CDR1 is GTSNPN and CDR2 is SVGIG (reference sequence). The CDR3 DNA sequence: TGTGCCTGGGAAGTTAGAAAAGATGGCTACACCTTC. It yields the protein CAWEVRKDGYTF.

This sequence joins TRBV5-1 and TRBJ2-5; TRBD2 agrees at 8 bases. J lost 1 base, V lost 2 bases, and 1 base had no gene match. CDR1 and CDR2 (germline): SGHRS, YFSETQ. The CDR3 sequence is 14 residues long. Here the CDR3 reads CASSLGLAQETQYF. As DNA, the CDR3 is TGCGCCAGCAGCTTAGGACTAGCCCAAGAGACCCAGTACTTC.

This clonotype was observed a handful of times. This rearrangement joins TRBV5-1 to TRBJ2-4; D is perhaps TRBD1 (6 bases). Germline lookup yields CDR1 SGHRS and CDR2 YFSETQ. V was pared by 1 base and J by 5 bases, with 10 bases between. CDR3 size: 14 residues. Written as DNA, the CDR3 is TGCGCCAGCAGCTTGTTACAGGGACAAAACATTCAGTACTTC. Translated, it gives CASSLLQGQNIQYF.

The chain has TRBV7-2 and TRBJ2-1; D might be TRBD2 (7 bases). Germline assignment: CDR1 SGHTA and CDR2 FQGNSA. CDR3 size: 18 residues. Trimming cost V 1 base and J 0 bases, with 16 bases left between them. The chain's CDR3 is CASSLGSWGGGSYNEQFF. As DNA, the CDR3 is TGTGCCAGCAGCTTAGGATCTTGGGGGGGCGGCTCCTACAATGAGCAGTTCTTC. The whole variable domain, filled in from reference TRBV7-2 and TRBJ2-1, reads GAGVSQSPSNKVTEKGKDVELRCDPISGHTALYWYRQSLGQGLEFLIYFQGNSAPDKSGLPSDRFSAERTGGSVSTLTIQRTQQEDSAVYLCASSLGSWGGGSYNEQFFGPGTRLTVL.

This clonotype showed up just a few times. The V and J genes are TRBV4-1 and TRBJ1-2; maybe TRBD1 (5 bases). CDR3 length equals 17 residues. Per the germline V gene, CDR1 is MGHRA and CDR2 is YSYEKL. V lost 0 bases, J lost 0 bases, and 14 bases lay in between. The CDR3 coding sequence is TGCGCCAGCAGCCAAGAACTGACAGCCCCAGCTAACTATGGCTACACCTTC. This translates into CASSQELTAPANYGYTF.

CDR3 nucleotide sequence: TGTGCCAGCATTAAGGACACTGAAGCTTTCTTT. This gives the protein CASIKDTEAFF. The chain links TRBV5-5 to TRBJ1-1; D uncertain. CDR1 is SGHKS, CDR2 YYEKEE, per germline (reference sequence). This CDR3 is 11 amino acids long. Deletions cut 6 bases from V and 3 bases from J, with 6 bases between.

The CDR3 region is CASSIPDRVHEQYF. The CDR3 DNA reads TGTGCCAGCAGTATTCCGGACAGGGTACACGAGCAGTACTTC. The chain links TRBV6-5 to TRBJ2-7, with 8 positions matching TRBD1. The CDR3 is 14 amino acids. Germline values: CDR1 MNHEY, CDR2 SVGAGI. The trim removed 5 bases at V and 5 bases at J, leaving 8 bases unmatched.

This clonotype was seen a few times. V usage is TRBV12-3 or TRBV12-4 and J usage is TRBJ2-7; TRBD2 matches 8 bases. This CDR3 has 14 residues. V lost 6 bases and J lost 3; bases outside the gene matches: 7. CDR3 DNA: TGTGCCAGCAGCCTCCGGACTAGCAGCTACGAGCAGTACTTC. Residues: CASSLRTSSYEQYF.

This clonotype was recorded a few times. The J gene is TRBJ2-3, the V gene TRBV10-3, with 9 bases identical to TRBD2. The J segment lost 6 bases and the V segment lost 9 bases, leaving 4 bases of the junction unmatched. This CDR3 is 12 amino acids long. The germline V gene encodes CDR1 ENHRY and CDR2 SYGVKD. Here the CDR3 reads CAISGSADTQYF. DNA for the CDR3: TGTGCCATTAGCGGGAGCGCGGATACGCAGTATTTT.

The rearrangement joins TRBV5-1 to TRBJ2-2; D ambiguous. This CDR3 contains 15 residues. Germline V gives CDR1 SGHRS, CDR2 YFSETQ. Deletions cut 4 bases from V and 1 base from J, with 11 bases between. CDR3: CASSERTGNTGELFF. The CDR3 coding sequence is TGCGCCAGCAGCGAAAGGACGGGGAACACCGGGGAGCTGTTTTTT.

The chain joins TRBV6-2 or TRBV6-3 to TRBJ1-5; a possible D gene is TRBD1 (5 bases). The CDR3 consists of 14 residues. The V end lost 4 bases, the J end lost 6 bases, and 13 bases lay between the germline ends. Germline V lookup: CDR1 MNHEY, CDR2 SVGEGT. The CDR3, as DNA: TGTGCCAGCAGTTGGGGACCGCCAGGTCAGCCCCAGCATTTT. This translates into CASSWGPPGQPQHF.

This clonotype has more than one count but fewer than ten. This chain links TRBV19 with TRBJ2-7, with D possibly matching TRBD1 (5 bases). Trimming took off 2 bases at V and 3 bases at J, with 8 bases between the two ends. The CDR3 covers 13 residues. CDR1 is LNHDA and CDR2 is SQIVND in the germline V gene (reference sequence). The CDR3 region is CASSIQGGYEQYF. The CDR3 coding sequence is TGTGCCAGTAGTATACAGGGCGGCTACGAGCAGTACTTC.

The chain is built from TRBV6-6 and TRBJ2-2; tentative D call: TRBD2 (6 bases). The CDR3 runs to 17 residues. Trimming shortened V by 7 bases and J by 6 bases, and 24 bases separated the two germline ends. The germline gives CDR1 MNHNY, CDR2 SVGAGI (reference sequence). CDR3 DNA sequence: TGTGCCAGCAAAGTCCCCCACGGGAGCACCAGCCCCGGGGAGCTGTTTTTT. As protein: CASKVPHGSTSPGELFF.

This clonotype was found many times. This chain uses TRBV20-1 with TRBJ1-1, with 10 bases that match TRBD1. V shed 3 bases, J shed 3 bases, and the junction held 4 bases outside the gene matches. The CDR3 runs to 14 residues. Looked up from germline, CDR1 is DFQATT and CDR2 is SNEGSKA (reference sequence). The CDR3 is CSASPGTGDTEAFF. CDR3 DNA: TGCAGTGCTAGTCCCGGGACAGGGGACACTGAAGCTTTCTTT.

This clonotype was found a few times. The V gene is TRBV7-9, the J gene TRBJ1-1; D is ambiguous. Germline loops: CDR1 SEHNR, CDR2 FQNEAQ (reference sequence). There are 16 residues in the CDR3. V was shortened by 1 base and J by 6 bases, with 18 bases between the two germline ends. CDR3 sequence reads: CASSLGGMFLNAEAFF. The CDR3 DNA is TGTGCCAGCAGCTTAGGTGGGATGTTCTTAAACGCTGAAGCTTTCTTT.

The chain recombines TRBV7-2 with TRBJ2-3, with 9 bases identical to TRBD2. The CDR3 is made up of 18 amino acids. Per germline, CDR1 SGHTA and CDR2 FQGNSA. The V gene end was trimmed by 4 bases and the J gene end by 5 bases; junction bases not matched to a gene: 16. CDR3 protein: CASSYDMLAGVFEDTQYF. CDR3 nucleotides: TGTGCCAGCAGCTACGATATGTTAGCGGGAGTTTTTGAAGATACGCAGTATTTT.

The rearrangement uses TRBV12-3 or TRBV12-4 and TRBJ1-6, with D maybe TRBD1 (5 bases). Trimming took off 3 bases at V and 12 bases at J, with 18 bases between the two ends. The CDR3 has 15 residues. CDR3 nucleotide sequence: TGTGCCAGCAGTTTGTCCTACGAGGGGATAATACCCCTCCACTTT. It yields the protein CASSLSYEGIIPLHF.

The table lists this clonotype with a few counts. This sequence joins TRBV6-2 or TRBV6-3 and TRBJ1-2; D uncertain. The V and J ends lost 6 bases and 8 bases respectively, with 10 bases between them. Germline CDR1 is MNHEY and CDR2 is SVGEGT. The CDR3 loop spans 11 amino acids. CDR3 in DNA: TGTGCCAGCAGACAGCTTCAAGGCTACACCTTC. Its translation: CASRQLQGYTF.

This clonotype has only a few counts. The chain uses TRBV20-1 and TRBJ2-7; 7 bases are a match to TRBD1. Losses at the gene ends were 6 bases for V and 0 bases for J; bases not matched to a gene: 8. The CDR3 length is 14 residues. Germline lookup yields CDR1 DFQATT and CDR2 SNEGSKA (reference sequence). The CDR3 DNA sequence: TGCAGTGCCCACGGACAGGAGAGCTCCTACGAGCAGTACTTC. Translated: CSAHGQESSYEQYF.

This rearrangement joins TRBV20-1 to TRBJ1-2; 8 nucleotides align to TRBD1. The CDR3 contains 14 residues. The V and J ends lost 2 bases and 4 bases, in that order; junction bases with no gene match: 6. Germline lookup yields CDR1 DFQATT and CDR2 SNEGSKA (reference sequence). The CDR3 bases are TGCAGTGCTAGAACGGACAGGGTGTTCTATGGCTACACCTTC. This sequence encodes CSARTDRVFYGYTF.

This chain connects TRBV29-1 to TRBJ2-3, with TRBD2 as a possible D gene (7 bases). CDR1 SQVTM and CDR2 ANQGSEA come from the germline V gene. The CDR3 totals 13 residues. V lost 5 bases and J 11 bases, leaving 20 bases between the germline ends. The CDR3 region has the DNA TGCAGCGTTATGGGGGGGGCGGGGTATATGCAGTATTTT. Its protein product is CSVMGGAGYMQYF.

The rearrangement links TRBV11-2 to TRBJ2-1; 8 bases are shared with TRBD1. Germline CDR1 and CDR2: SGHAT and FQNNGV. The ends lost 5 bases at V and 4 bases at J; junction bases unmatched: 4. The length of the CDR3 is 14 residues. This chain's CDR3 is CASSPRTGYNEQFF. In nucleotides, the CDR3 is TGTGCCAGCAGCCCTCGGACAGGGTACAATGAGCAGTTCTTC.

V usage is TRBV29-1 and J usage is TRBJ1-2, with 7 bases matching TRBD1. There are 14 residues in the CDR3. Looked up from germline, CDR1 is SQVTM and CDR2 is ANQGSEA. J gave up 1 base and V 2 bases, and 4 bases lay outside the gene matches. The CDR3 region has the DNA TGCAGCGTTGAACCCCGGGACAGTAACTATGGCTACACCTTC. Amino acid sequence: CSVEPRDSNYGYTF.

This clonotype was seen a handful of times. The chain carries TRBV7-2 and TRBJ2-1; D might be TRBD2 (5 bases). The CDR3 sequence is 15 residues long. Germline CDR1 SGHTA, CDR2 FQGNSA. V lost 1 base to trimming and J lost 2 bases, with 9 bases between them. The CDR3 loop is CASSLEVGTYNEQFF. The CDR3 coding sequence is TGTGCCAGCAGCTTAGAAGTCGGGACCTACAATGAGCAGTTCTTC.

This clonotype was counted a few times. The junction shows a germline mismatch at one end, possibly a read error. V is TRBV12-3 or TRBV12-4 and J is TRBJ2-5, with 8 bases aligning to TRBD2. The CDR3 is made up of 14 amino acids. The chain's CDR3 is CASSERRSPGLEGF. The CDR3 DNA reads as TGTGCCAGCAGTGAAAGGCGGTCACCGGGACTAGAAGGCTTC.

The chain employs TRBV20-1 and TRBJ1-5; a possible D gene is TRBD1 (5 bases). The V and J ends lost 4 bases and 8 bases respectively, with 15 bases between them. Looked up from germline, CDR1 is DFQATT and CDR2 is SNEGSKA (reference sequence). This CDR3 has 13 amino acids. CDR3 sequence: CSATRTLGEPQHF. The CDR3 bases are TGCAGTGCTACCAGGACGTTGGGGGAGCCCCAGCATTTT.

The table lists this clonotype with a few counts. This sequence joins TRBV27 and TRBJ1-1, with a weak D call TRBD1 (6 bases). V lost 1 base to trimming and J lost 0 bases, with 12 bases between them. Germline V gene data show CDR1 as MNHEY and CDR2 as SMNVEV (reference sequence). The CDR3 has 16 residues. CDR3 in amino acids: CASSLFVWTVNTEAFF. For the CDR3, the DNA is TGTGCCAGCAGTTTATTTGTTTGGACAGTGAACACTGAAGCTTTCTTT.

This clonotype was seen a few times. The DNA of the CDR3 is TGTGCCAGTAGAGGACAGGGGGATAATGAGCAGTTCTTC. Translated, it gives CASRGQGDNEQFF. The gene calls are TRBV19 and TRBJ2-1; 10 nucleotides align to TRBD1. The CDR3 spans 13 residues. In germline, CDR1 is LNHDA, CDR2 SQIVND (reference sequence). The trim removed 6 bases at V and 7 bases at J, leaving 3 bases unmatched.